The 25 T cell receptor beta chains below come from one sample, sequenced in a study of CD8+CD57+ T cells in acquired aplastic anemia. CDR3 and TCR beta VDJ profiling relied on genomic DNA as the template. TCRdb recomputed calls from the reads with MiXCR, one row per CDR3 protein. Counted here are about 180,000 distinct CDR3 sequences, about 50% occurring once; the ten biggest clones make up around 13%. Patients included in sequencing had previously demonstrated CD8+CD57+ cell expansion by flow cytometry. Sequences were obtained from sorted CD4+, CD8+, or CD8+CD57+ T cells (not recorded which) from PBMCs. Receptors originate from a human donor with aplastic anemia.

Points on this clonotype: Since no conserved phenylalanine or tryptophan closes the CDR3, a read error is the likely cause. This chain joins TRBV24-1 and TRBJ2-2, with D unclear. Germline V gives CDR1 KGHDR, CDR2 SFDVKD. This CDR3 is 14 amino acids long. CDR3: CASSDLAVTGELFL. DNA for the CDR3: TGTGCCTCCAGTGATTTGGCGGTAACCGGGGAGCTGTTTTTA.

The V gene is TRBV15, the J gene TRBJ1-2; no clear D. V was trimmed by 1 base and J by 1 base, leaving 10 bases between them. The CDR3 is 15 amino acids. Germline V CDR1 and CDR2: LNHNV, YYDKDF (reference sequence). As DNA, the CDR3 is TGTGCCACCAGCAGAGGCAGAGATCGTAACTATGGCTACACCTTC. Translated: CATSRGRDRNYGYTF.

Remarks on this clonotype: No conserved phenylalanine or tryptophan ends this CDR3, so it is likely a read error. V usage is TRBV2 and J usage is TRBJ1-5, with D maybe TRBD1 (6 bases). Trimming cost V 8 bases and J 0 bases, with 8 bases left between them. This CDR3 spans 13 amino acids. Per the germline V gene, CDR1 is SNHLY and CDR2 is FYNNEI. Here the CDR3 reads CASRRGSNQPQHS. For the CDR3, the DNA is TGTGCCAGCCGCAGGGGTAGCAATCAGCCCCAGCATTCT.

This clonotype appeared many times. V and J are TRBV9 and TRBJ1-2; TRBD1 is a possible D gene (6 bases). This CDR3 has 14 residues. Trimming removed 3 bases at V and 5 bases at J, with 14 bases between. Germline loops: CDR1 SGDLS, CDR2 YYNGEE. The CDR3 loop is CASSARQEPYGYTF. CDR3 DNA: TGTGCCAGCAGCGCACGACAGGAGCCTTATGGCTACACCTTC.

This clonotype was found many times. The CDR3 sequence: CASSVSRGMGNQPQHF. Here the CDR3 DNA reads TGTGCCAGTAGTGTTAGCAGGGGAATGGGCAATCAGCCCCAGCATTTT. The chain couples TRBV19 to TRBJ1-5; D possibly corresponds to TRBD1 (6 bases). Germline values: CDR1 LNHDA, CDR2 SQIVND (reference sequence). The CDR3 has 16 amino acids. V lost 5 bases and J 2 bases, leaving 16 bases between the germline ends.

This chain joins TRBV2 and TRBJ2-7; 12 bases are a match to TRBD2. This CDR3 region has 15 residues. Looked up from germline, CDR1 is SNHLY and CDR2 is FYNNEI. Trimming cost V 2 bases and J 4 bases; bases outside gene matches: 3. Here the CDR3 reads CASSETSGGSYEQYF. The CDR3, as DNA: TGTGCCAGCAGTGAAACTAGCGGGGGGTCTTACGAGCAGTACTTC.

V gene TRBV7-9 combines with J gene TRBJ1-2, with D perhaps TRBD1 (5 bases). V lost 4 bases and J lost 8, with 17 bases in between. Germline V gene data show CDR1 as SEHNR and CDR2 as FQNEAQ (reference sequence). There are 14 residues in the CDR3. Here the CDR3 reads CASSSDGPGRGYTF. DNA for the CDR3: TGTGCCAGCAGCTCAGATGGTCCGGGGCGCGGCTACACCTTC.

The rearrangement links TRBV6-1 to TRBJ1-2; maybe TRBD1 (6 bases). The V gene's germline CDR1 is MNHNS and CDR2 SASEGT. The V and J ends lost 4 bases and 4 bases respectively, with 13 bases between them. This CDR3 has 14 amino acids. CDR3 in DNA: TGTGCCAGCAGTGTAAAAGGGGGGTCCTATGGCTACACCTTC. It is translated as CASSVKGGSYGYTF.

CDR3 amino acids: CASSFGTGTSPLHF. CDR3 bases: TGTGCCAGCAGTTTCGGGACAGGGACTTCACCCCTCCACTTT. V is TRBV12-3 or TRBV12-4 and J is TRBJ1-6, with 9 bases aligning to TRBD1. V lost 3 bases and J lost 9; bases outside the gene matches: 3. The CDR3 has 14 residues.

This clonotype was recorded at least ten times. In nucleotides, the CDR3 is TGTGCCAGCAGTTTACAGGATAACTATGGCTACACCTTC. This encodes CASSLQDNYGYTF. The rearrangement links TRBV12-3 or TRBV12-4 to TRBJ1-2; D gene uncertain. V was trimmed by 2 bases and J by 1 base, leaving 5 bases between them. This CDR3 region has 13 residues.

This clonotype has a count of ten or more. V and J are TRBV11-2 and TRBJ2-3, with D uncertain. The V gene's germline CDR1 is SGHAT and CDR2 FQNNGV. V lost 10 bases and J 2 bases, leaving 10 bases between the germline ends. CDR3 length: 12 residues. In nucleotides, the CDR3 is TGTGCCACCCACAAATACACAGATACGCAGTATTTT. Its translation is CATHKYTDTQYF.

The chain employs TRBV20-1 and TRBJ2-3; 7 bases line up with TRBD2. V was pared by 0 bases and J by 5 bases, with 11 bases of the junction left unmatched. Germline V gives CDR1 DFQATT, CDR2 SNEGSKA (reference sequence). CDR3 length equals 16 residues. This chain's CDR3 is CSARDPPAGYIDTQYF. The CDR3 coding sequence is TGCAGTGCTAGAGATCCTCCAGCGGGGTATATAGATACGCAGTATTTT.

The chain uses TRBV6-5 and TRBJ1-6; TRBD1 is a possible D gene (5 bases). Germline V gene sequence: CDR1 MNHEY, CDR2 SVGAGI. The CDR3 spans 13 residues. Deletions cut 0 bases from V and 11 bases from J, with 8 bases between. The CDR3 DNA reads TGTGCCAGCAGTTACTCGGGGGATCCACCCCTCCACTTT. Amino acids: CASSYSGDPPLHF.

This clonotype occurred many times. The CDR3 loop reads CASSLSHPGEQYF. The CDR3 DNA is TGTGCCAGCAGCTTGAGCCACCCCGGAGAGCAGTACTTC. The chain uses TRBV7-9 and TRBJ2-7; no firm D call. The germline gives CDR1 SEHNR, CDR2 FQNEAQ (reference sequence). The CDR3 covers 13 residues. The V and J ends lost 3 bases and 7 bases respectively, with 13 bases between them.

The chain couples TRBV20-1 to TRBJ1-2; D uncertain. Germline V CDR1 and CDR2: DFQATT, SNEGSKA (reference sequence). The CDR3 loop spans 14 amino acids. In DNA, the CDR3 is TGCGGTGTACGTGGAGGGAATGAAGTATATGGCTACACCTTC. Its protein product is CGVRGGNEVYGYTF.

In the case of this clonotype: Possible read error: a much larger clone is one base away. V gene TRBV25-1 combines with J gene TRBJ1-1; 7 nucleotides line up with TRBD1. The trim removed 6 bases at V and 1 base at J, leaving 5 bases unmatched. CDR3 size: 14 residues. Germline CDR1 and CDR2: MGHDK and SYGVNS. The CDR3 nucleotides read TGTGCCAGCAGAGCGACAGGGACGAACACTGAAGCTTTCTTT. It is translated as CASRATGTNTEAFF.

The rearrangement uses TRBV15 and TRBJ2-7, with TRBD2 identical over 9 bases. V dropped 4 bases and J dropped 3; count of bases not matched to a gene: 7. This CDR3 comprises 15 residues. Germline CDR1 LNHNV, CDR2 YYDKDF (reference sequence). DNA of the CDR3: TGTGCCACCAGCACCCGTAGCGGGGGAAGCTACGAGCAGTACTTC. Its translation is CATSTRSGGSYEQYF.

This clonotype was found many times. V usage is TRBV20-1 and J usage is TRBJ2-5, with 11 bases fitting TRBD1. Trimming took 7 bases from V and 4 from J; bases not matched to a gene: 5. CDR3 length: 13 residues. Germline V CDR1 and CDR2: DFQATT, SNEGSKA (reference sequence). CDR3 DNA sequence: TGCAGTGTTACCGGGACAGGGGGAGAGACCCAGTACTTC. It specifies CSVTGTGGETQYF.

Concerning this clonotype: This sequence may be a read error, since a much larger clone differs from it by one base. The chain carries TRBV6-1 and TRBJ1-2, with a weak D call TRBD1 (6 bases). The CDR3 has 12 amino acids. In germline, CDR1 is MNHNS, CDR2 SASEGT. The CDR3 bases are TGTGTTACGACAGGCAGTACCTATGGCTACACCTTC. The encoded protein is CVTTGSTYGYTF.

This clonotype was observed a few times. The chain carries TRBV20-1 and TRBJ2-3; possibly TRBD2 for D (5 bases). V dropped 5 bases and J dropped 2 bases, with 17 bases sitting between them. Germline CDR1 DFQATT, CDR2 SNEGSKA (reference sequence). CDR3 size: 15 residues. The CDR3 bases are TGCAGTGCTCCTAACCGGGAAACCACCACAGATACGCAGTATTTT. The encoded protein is CSAPNRETTTDTQYF.

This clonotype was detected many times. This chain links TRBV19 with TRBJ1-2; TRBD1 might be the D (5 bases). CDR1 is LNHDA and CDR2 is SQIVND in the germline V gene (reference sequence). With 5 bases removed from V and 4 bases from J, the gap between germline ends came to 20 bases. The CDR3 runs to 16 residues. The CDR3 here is CASSRPGLAPGYGYTF. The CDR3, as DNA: TGTGCCAGTAGTCGGCCGGGACTGGCCCCGGGCTATGGCTACACCTTC. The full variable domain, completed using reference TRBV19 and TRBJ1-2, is DGGITQSPKYLFRKEGQNVTLSCEQNLNHDAMYWYRQDPGQGLRLIYYSQIVNDFQKGDIAEGYSVSREKKESFPLTVTSAQKNPTAFYLCASSRPGLAPGYGYTFGSGTRLTVV.

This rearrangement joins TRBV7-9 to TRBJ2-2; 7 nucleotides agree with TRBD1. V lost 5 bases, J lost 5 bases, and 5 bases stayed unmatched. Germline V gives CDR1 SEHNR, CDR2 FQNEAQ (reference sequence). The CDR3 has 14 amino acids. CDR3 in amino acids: CASSRSRGTGELFF. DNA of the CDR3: TGTGCCAGCAGCCGATCCAGGGGGACCGGGGAGCTGTTTTTT. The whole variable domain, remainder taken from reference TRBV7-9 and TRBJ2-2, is DTGVSQNPRHKITKRGQNVTFRCDPISEHNRLYWYRQTLGQGPEFLTYFQNEAQLEKSRLLSDRFSAERPKGSFSTLEIQRTEQGDSAMYLCASSRSRGTGELFFGEGSRLTVL.

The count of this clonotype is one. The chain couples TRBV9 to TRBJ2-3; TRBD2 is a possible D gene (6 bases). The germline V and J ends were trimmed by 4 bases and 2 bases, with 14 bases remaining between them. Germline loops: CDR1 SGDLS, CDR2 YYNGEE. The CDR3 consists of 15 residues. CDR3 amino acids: CASSQRLGNTDTQYF. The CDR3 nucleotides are TGTGCCAGCAGCCAGAGACTAGGCAACACAGATACGCAGTATTTT.

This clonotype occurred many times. The CDR3 protein is CASSRSRRWGETQYF. DNA of the CDR3: TGTGCCAGCAGCCGGAGCAGGAGATGGGGAGAGACCCAGTACTTC. The V gene is TRBV7-2, the J gene TRBJ2-5; D gene unclear. Germline assignment: CDR1 SGHTA and CDR2 FQGNSA. The CDR3 sequence is 15 residues long. V lost 5 bases and J 4 bases, leaving 17 bases between the germline ends.

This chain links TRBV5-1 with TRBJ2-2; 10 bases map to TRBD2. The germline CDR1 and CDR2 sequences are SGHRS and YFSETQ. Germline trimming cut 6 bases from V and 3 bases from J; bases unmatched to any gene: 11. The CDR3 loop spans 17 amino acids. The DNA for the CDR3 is TGCGCCAGCACCCGGGGCAGCGGGAGGGCCGACACCGGGGAGCTGTTTTTT. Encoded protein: CASTRGSGRADTGELFF.